A single sample is the source of the 30 T cell receptor beta chains below, sequenced in a study of blood T cell repertoires in COVID-19. The data were produced by immunoSEQ multiplex PCR, yet TCRdb's version contains in-frame clones alone and is incomplete. The sample has about 350,000 clones, around 90% seen once. The sequencing input was peripheral blood. The receptors originated from a woman aged 55-75 years with COVID-19, enrolled during active disease.

This clone was counted a single time. Other nucleotide sequences from this sample produce the same CDR3. V gene TRBV5-1 combines with J gene TRBJ2-7; D may be TRBD1 (5 bases). V was clipped by 0 bases and J by 6 bases, with 7 bases between them. The CDR3 runs to 12 residues. Germline CDR1 and CDR2: SGHRS and YFSETQ. The chain's CDR3 is CASSLGRGEQYF. The DNA of the CDR3 is TGCGCCAGCAGCTTGGGTAGGGGCGAGCAGTACTTC. Full variable domain (rest looked up from reference TRBV5-1 and TRBJ2-7): KAGVTQTPRYLIKTRGQQVTLSCSPISGHRSVSWYQQTPGQGLQFLFEYFSETQRNKGNFPGRFSGRQFSNSRSEMNVSTLELGDSALYLCASSLGRGEQYFGPGTRLTVT.

V is TRBV5-1 and J is TRBJ2-2; 9 nucleotides agree with TRBD1. The germline V gene has CDR1 SGHRS and CDR2 YFSETQ. Trimming cost V 2 bases and J 1 base; bases outside gene matches: 6. This CDR3 spans 17 amino acids. The CDR3 sequence is CASSLVGGQGNTGELFF. CDR3 nucleotides: TGCGCCAGCAGCTTAGTTGGGGGACAGGGGAACACCGGGGAGCTGTTTTTT.

The chain joins TRBV29-1 to TRBJ1-1; tentatively, D is TRBD1 (5 bases). CDR3 size: 13 residues. V was clipped by 2 bases and J by 0 bases, with 7 bases between them. Germline values: CDR1 SQVTM, CDR2 ANQGSEA. CDR3 coding DNA: TGCAGCGTTGAAAGACAGTTGAACACTGAAGCTTTCTTT. It yields the protein CSVERQLNTEAFF.

The chain is built from TRBV2 and TRBJ1-6; 7 bases line up with TRBD1. Germline lookup yields CDR1 SNHLY and CDR2 FYNNEI. With 6 bases clipped from V and 0 bases from J, the junction kept 11 bases outside the gene matches. This CDR3 is 18 amino acids long. CDR3 protein: CASRTGRRTSSYNSPLHF. The CDR3 region has the DNA TGTGCCAGCAGGACAGGGCGTCGTACAAGCTCCTATAATTCACCCCTCCACTTT.

This clone was detected only once. In DNA, the CDR3 is TGTGCCAGCAGTTTCTTGAGGAATTCACCCCTCCACTTT. Protein product: CASSFLRNSPLHF. The chain combines TRBV28 with TRBJ1-6; D gene unclear. The CDR3 is 13 residues long. Germline CDR1 is MDHEN and CDR2 is SYDVKM. V was clipped by 3 bases and J by 7 bases, with 7 bases between them.

This clone was recorded once. V usage is TRBV29-1 and J usage is TRBJ1-5; no firm D call. The CDR3 spans 13 residues. Trimming removed 4 bases at V and 5 bases at J, with 12 bases between. The germline gives CDR1 SQVTM, CDR2 ANQGSEA. In DNA, the CDR3 is TGCAGCGTTGCGTTTGCGGTATATCAGCCCCAGCATTTT. Amino acids: CSVAFAVYQPQHF.

The chain links TRBV28 to TRBJ2-1, with D perhaps matching TRBD1 (5 bases). Germline V CDR1 and CDR2: MDHEN, SYDVKM. V dropped 6 bases and J dropped 10 bases, with 19 bases sitting between them. The CDR3 extends over 14 amino acids. The CDR3 loop reads CASSIWGQLREQFF. CDR3 in DNA: TGTGCCAGCAGCATATGGGGCCAGCTTAGGGAGCAGTTCTTC. The variable domain in full, with the rest retrieved from reference TRBV28 and TRBJ2-1, is DVKVTQSSRYLVKRTGEKVFLECVQDMDHENMFWYRQDPGLGLRLIYFSYDVKMKEKGDIPEGYSVSREKKERFSLILESASTNQTSMYLCASSIWGQLREQFFGPGTRLTVL.

The chain uses TRBV10-3 and TRBJ1-5; D perhaps matches TRBD1 (5 bases). This CDR3 has 16 residues. The V end was cut by 0 bases, the J end by 3 bases, with 12 bases between. Germline values: CDR1 ENHRY, CDR2 SYGVKD. The CDR3 reads CAISESYGTSNQPQHF. The CDR3 DNA sequence: TGTGCCATCAGTGAGTCCTATGGGACTTCCAATCAGCCCCAGCATTTT.

The gene calls are TRBV7-9 and TRBJ1-1, with 9 bases that match TRBD1. The CDR3 covers 15 residues. CDR1 and CDR2 (germline): SEHNR, FQNEAQ (reference sequence). Unmatched junction bases numbered 7, after V lost 6 bases and J lost 2 bases. CDR3 protein: CASRARTGDNTEAFF. CDR3 sequence (DNA): TGTGCCAGCAGAGCTAGGACAGGGGATAACACTGAAGCTTTCTTT.

CDR3 coding DNA: TGTGCCAGCATTCTAACAGGTTCGAACACCGGGGAGCTGTTTTTT. Translated, it gives CASILTGSNTGELFF. The chain recombines TRBV6-5 with TRBJ2-2, with TRBD1 as a possible D gene (5 bases). Germline CDR1 reads MNHEY; CDR2 reads SVGAGI. The CDR3 totals 15 residues. The ends were cut back, 7 bases at V and 0 bases at J, with 12 bases in the middle.

The chain joins TRBV19 to TRBJ1-5, with 8 bases identical to TRBD1. This CDR3 region has 14 residues. V was clipped by 10 bases and J by 1 base; unmatched bases: 6. Germline CDR1 and CDR2: LNHDA and SQIVND (reference sequence). DNA of the CDR3: TGTGCCACTCTCCGGACAGGGAGCAATCAGCCCCAGCATTTT. Residues: CATLRTGSNQPQHF. The whole variable domain, remainder taken from reference TRBV19 and TRBJ1-5, is DGGITQSPKYLFRKEGQNVTLSCEQNLNHDAMYWYRQDPGQGLRLIYYSQIVNDFQKGDIAEGYSVSREKKESFPLTVTSAQKNPTAFYLCATLRTGSNQPQHFGDGTRLSIL.

This clone is a singleton in its sample. The chain joins TRBV15 to TRBJ1-2, with 7 bases lining up with TRBD1. This CDR3 is built from 17 residues. Trimming cost V 0 bases and J 2 bases; bases outside gene matches: 9. CDR1 is LNHNV and CDR2 is YYDKDF in the germline V gene (reference sequence). CDR3 amino acids: CATSRDLETGLNYGYTF. CDR3 DNA: TGTGCCACCAGCAGAGATTTGGAGACAGGGTTGAACTATGGCTACACCTTC.

CDR3 amino acids: CSVRTSSAYEQFF. CDR3 DNA sequence: TGCAGCGTCCGGACTAGCTCCGCCTATGAGCAGTTCTTC. The chain is built from TRBV29-1 and TRBJ2-1, with TRBD2 matching over 8 bases. CDR1 and CDR2 (germline): SQVTM, ANQGSEA. The ends lost 6 bases at V and 8 bases at J; junction bases unmatched: 9. The CDR3 totals 13 residues.

This clone came up once. The chain uses TRBV29-1 and TRBJ2-7; 11 nucleotides match TRBD2. V trimming: 5 bases; J trimming: 6 bases; junction bases outside the gene matches: 6. The germline gives CDR1 SQVTM, CDR2 ANQGSEA. CDR3 length: 13 residues. The CDR3 protein is CSVQLAGVGEQYF. CDR3 bases: TGCAGCGTTCAACTAGCGGGGGTGGGCGAGCAGTACTTC.

J is TRBJ1-2 and V is TRBV5-1; D is ambiguous. Germline values: CDR1 SGHRS, CDR2 YFSETQ. With 3 bases removed from V and 2 bases from J, the gap between germline ends came to 14 bases. This CDR3 is built from 15 residues. For the CDR3, the DNA is TGCGCCAGCAGCTCCTTTGGGAGAAGGAACTATGGCTACACCTTC. Translated: CASSSFGRRNYGYTF. Together with reference TRBV5-1 and TRBJ1-2, the CDR3 gives the full variable domain: KAGVTQTPRYLIKTRGQQVTLSCSPISGHRSVSWYQQTPGQGLQFLFEYFSETQRNKGNFPGRFSGRQFSNSRSEMNVSTLELGDSALYLCASSSFGRRNYGYTFGSGTRLTVV.

The chain joins TRBV7-6 to TRBJ1-1; perhaps TRBD1 as D (6 bases). Trimming removed 5 bases at V and 4 bases at J, with 17 bases between. Germline-derived CDR1 and CDR2 are SGHVS and FNYEAQ. The CDR3 is 15 residues long. The CDR3 is CASSARTGSGTEAFF. The CDR3 DNA reads TGTGCCAGCAGCGCCCGAACAGGGTCCGGCACTGAAGCTTTCTTT.

This chain uses TRBV11-2 with TRBJ2-7, with D possibly TRBD2 on 6 matching bases. CDR1 SGHAT and CDR2 FQNNGV come from the germline V gene. This CDR3 has 13 residues. The V end was cut by 0 bases, the J end by 7 bases, with 10 bases between. The CDR3 coding sequence is TGTGCCAGCAGCTTAGATCCACGGGGGGAGCAGTACTTC. This encodes CASSLDPRGEQYF.

The chain uses TRBV3-1 (or the pseudogene TRBV3-2) and TRBJ2-5; 9 positions agree with TRBD2. Trimming took 4 bases from V and 5 from J; bases not matched to a gene: 8. Germline V gene data show CDR1 as LGHDT and CDR2 as YNNKEL (reference sequence). The CDR3 spans 15 residues. The CDR3 protein is CASSLSGTSKETQYF. For the CDR3, the DNA is TGTGCCAGCAGCCTTTCTGGGACTAGCAAGGAGACCCAGTACTTC.

The genes are TRBV5-1 and TRBJ1-2; D call uncertain. The V and J ends lost 2 bases and 8 bases respectively, with 13 bases between them. Germline V CDR1 and CDR2: SGHRS, YFSETQ. The CDR3 runs to 13 residues. The CDR3 DNA follows: TGCGCCAGCAGCTTCGGGGAATCCTTGGGCTACACCTTC. This encodes CASSFGESLGYTF.

V usage is TRBV5-1 and J usage is TRBJ2-2; weak D call: TRBD1 (6 bases). The CDR3 is made up of 15 amino acids. The germline V and J ends were trimmed by 2 bases and 4 bases, with 12 bases remaining between them. Looked up from germline, CDR1 is SGHRS and CDR2 is YFSETQ. The CDR3 DNA follows: TGCGCCAGCAGCTTACTACAGGGATCCACCGGGGAGCTGTTTTTT. Translated, it gives CASSLLQGSTGELFF.

The chain joins TRBV11-3 to TRBJ1-3; 7 bases match TRBD1. CDR3 size: 14 residues. The V and J ends lost 5 bases and 7 bases, in that order; junction bases with no gene match: 8. CDR1 and CDR2 from the germline V gene are SGHNT and YENEEA. CDR3 nucleotides: TGTGCCAGCAGCCCCGACAGGGCGAGCAACACCATATATTTT. Protein: CASSPDRASNTIYF.

This sequence joins TRBV19 and TRBJ1-1, with 9 bases fitting TRBD1. The CDR3 runs 15 residues. Germline-derived CDR1 and CDR2 are LNHDA and SQIVND (reference sequence). Trimming cost V 5 bases and J 2 bases; bases outside gene matches: 6. In DNA, the CDR3 is TGTGCCAGTAGTCCCCGGGACAGGGTAAACACTGAAGCTTTCTTT. Amino acids: CASSPRDRVNTEAFF.

The chain recombines TRBV28 with TRBJ2-4; TRBD1 agrees at 9 bases. V lost 5 bases to trimming and J lost 4 bases; unmatched junction nucleotides: 6. This CDR3 is 15 amino acids long. The germline V gene encodes CDR1 MDHEN and CDR2 SYDVKM. CDR3 loop: CASSTHGTGKNIQYF. Written as DNA, the CDR3 is TGTGCCAGCAGTACCCACGGGACAGGGAAAAACATTCAGTACTTC.

The V call is TRBV25-1, the J call TRBJ1-4, with a tentative D call TRBD1 (6 bases). Germline V CDR1 and CDR2: MGHDK, SYGVNS. V gave up 6 bases and J gave up 8 bases, with 19 bases separating them. The CDR3 contains 15 residues. The CDR3 protein is CASRETGQGQEKLFF. CDR3 in DNA: TGTGCCAGCAGGGAGACAGGTCAGGGTCAAGAAAAACTGTTTTTT.

The chain joins TRBV7-3 to TRBJ2-1; 13 nucleotides agree with TRBD2. V shed 0 bases and J 10 bases; nucleotides not matched to a gene: 6. Germline lookup yields CDR1 SGHTA and CDR2 FQGTGA. The CDR3 contains 16 residues. The CDR3 nucleotides are TGTGCCAGCAGCTTAACGGAGGGACTAGCGGGGAACGAGCAGTTCTTC. Protein: CASSLTEGLAGNEQFF.

This clone was seen once. The rearrangement joins TRBV2 to TRBJ1-2; 7 positions agree with TRBD1. Losses at the gene ends were 6 bases for V and 8 bases for J; bases not matched to a gene: 12. The CDR3 totals 14 residues. The germline V gene has CDR1 SNHLY and CDR2 FYNNEI. In nucleotides, the CDR3 is TGTGCCAGCAGGGGGGACAGTACCACTAAGGGCTACACCTTC. This translates into CASRGDSTTKGYTF.

This clone was detected a few times. This rearrangement joins TRBV6-5 to TRBJ1-6, with TRBD1 identical over 7 bases. In germline, CDR1 is MNHEY, CDR2 SVGAGI. This CDR3 region has 15 residues. The V gene end was trimmed by 6 bases and the J gene end by 0 bases; junction bases not matched to a gene: 2. This CDR3 is CASRWDSSYNSPLHF. In DNA, the CDR3 is TGTGCCAGCAGATGGGACAGCTCCTATAATTCACCCCTCCACTTT.

The CDR3 nucleotides read TGTGCCAGCAGCCCTCAGACAGGATTGATGAACACTGAAGCTTTCTTT. Translation: CASSPQTGLMNTEAFF. The V call is TRBV5-4, the J call TRBJ1-1; D is perhaps TRBD1 (6 bases). Germline V gene sequence: CDR1 SGHNT, CDR2 YYREEE (reference sequence). The CDR3 loop spans 16 amino acids. Trimming shortened V by 4 bases and J by 0 bases, and 16 bases separated the two germline ends.

The chain's CDR3 is CASSQEGGRIAKNIQYF. Here the CDR3 DNA reads TGTGCCAGCAGCCAAGAGGGGGGACGGATAGCCAAAAACATTCAGTACTTC. The genes are TRBV3-1 (or the pseudogene TRBV3-2) and TRBJ2-4, with a tentative D call TRBD2 (6 bases). The V end lost 0 bases, the J end lost 0 bases, and 12 bases lay between the germline ends. This CDR3 has 17 amino acids. Germline CDR1 and CDR2: LGHDT and YNNKEL (reference sequence).

The chain couples TRBV18 to TRBJ2-2; 9 bases are shared with TRBD1. This CDR3 spans 15 amino acids. J gave up 4 bases and V 3 bases, and 3 bases lay outside the gene matches. Germline-derived CDR1 and CDR2 are KGHSH and LQKENI. CDR3 DNA sequence: TGTGCCAGCTCACCGGGACAGGGAGGCACCGGGGAGCTGTTTTTT. It specifies CASSPGQGGTGELFF.